The 21 T cell receptor beta chains given below trace back to one sample, sequenced in a study of T cell changes during pregnancy in multiple sclerosis. Assay: immunoSEQ multiplex PCR; the TCRdb copy retains only in-frame clones and omits some. The repertoire holds fewer than 80,000 clones, with around 92% as singletons. Sample: peripheral blood, taken in the third trimester of pregnancy. These receptor sequences come from a female donor in good health, enrolled as a control in a pregnancy study.

The gene calls are TRBV5-1 and TRBJ2-5, with 11 bases fitting TRBD2. V dropped 4 bases and J dropped 4; count of bases not matched to a gene: 6. The CDR3 consists of 15 residues. Germline CDR1 SGHRS, CDR2 YFSETQ. The CDR3 region is CASSPLAGGPETQYF. CDR3 sequence (DNA): TGCGCCAGCAGCCCTCTAGCGGGAGGCCCAGAGACCCAGTACTTC. Combining the CDR3 with reference TRBV5-1 and TRBJ2-5 gives the whole variable domain KAGVTQTPRYLIKTRGQQVTLSCSPISGHRSVSWYQQTPGQGLQFLFEYFSETQRNKGNFPGRFSGRQFSNSRSEMNVSTLELGDSALYLCASSPLAGGPETQYFGPGTRLLVL.

Only one count was recorded for this clone. The CDR3 is CASAEVPAVTNEKLFF. The CDR3 DNA reads TGTGCCAGCGCGGAGGTTCCGGCAGTAACTAATGAAAAACTGTTTTTT. The genes are TRBV28 and TRBJ1-4; D uncertain. The CDR3 extends over 16 amino acids. Germline CDR1 MDHEN, CDR2 SYDVKM. Between the trimmed V and J ends, which lost 8 bases and 1 base, there was a span of 17 bases.

The chain carries TRBV15 and TRBJ1-3; 7 nucleotides agree with TRBD1. Germline lookup yields CDR1 LNHNV and CDR2 YYDKDF (reference sequence). The CDR3 runs to 16 residues. Trimming cost V 1 base and J 4 bases; bases outside gene matches: 7. The CDR3 coding sequence is TGTGCCACCAGCAGAGGAAGACAGGGAGGAGGAAACACCATATATTTT. This encodes CATSRGRQGGGNTIYF.

The chain carries TRBV28 and TRBJ2-1; 11 bases line up with TRBD2. The germline CDR1 and CDR2 sequences are MDHEN and SYDVKM. The CDR3 has 15 residues. The J segment lost 6 bases and the V segment lost 0 bases, leaving 1 base of the junction unmatched. CDR3 nucleotides: TGTGCCAGCAGTTTATGGCTAGCGGGAGGCAATGAGCAGTTCTTC. Its protein is CASSLWLAGGNEQFF.

The rearrangement uses TRBV28 and TRBJ1-5; 12 bases agree with TRBD1. Germline V lookup: CDR1 MDHEN, CDR2 SYDVKM. The junction had 12 bases not matched to a gene; V was cut back by 2 bases and J by 1 base. The CDR3 extends over 20 amino acids. CDR3 DNA sequence: TGTGCCAGCAGTTTAGTCTGGGACAGGGGGCGACCAGGAAGCAATCAGCCCCAGCATTTT. Residues: CASSLVWDRGRPGSNQPQHF. Complete variable domain (other parts from reference TRBV28 and TRBJ1-5): DVKVTQSSRYLVKRTGEKVFLECVQDMDHENMFWYRQDPGLGLRLIYFSYDVKMKEKGDIPEGYSVSREKKERFSLILESASTNQTSMYLCASSLVWDRGRPGSNQPQHFGDGTRLSIL.

V gene TRBV2 combines with J gene TRBJ1-1, with 7 bases aligning to TRBD1. Germline V gene lookup returns CDR1 SNHLY and CDR2 FYNNEI. The CDR3 runs to 15 residues. V shed 6 bases and J 4 bases; nucleotides not matched to a gene: 11. The CDR3 loop reads CASRGTGAWGTEAFF. The CDR3 DNA reads TGTGCCAGCAGGGGAACAGGGGCCTGGGGCACTGAAGCTTTCTTT.

The rearrangement joins TRBV19 to TRBJ2-1; 11 bases are shared with TRBD2. Per the germline V gene, CDR1 is LNHDA and CDR2 is SQIVND (reference sequence). After removal of 3 bases from V and 4 bases from J, the junction contained 8 bases not matched to a gene. This CDR3 spans 17 amino acids. The CDR3 nucleotides read TGTGCCAGTAGTATGGCGTCGGGACTAGCGGTGTACAATGAGCAGTTCTTC. Its protein product is CASSMASGLAVYNEQFF.

The chain has TRBV7-8 and TRBJ2-1; TRBD2 matches at 9 bases. CDR1 and CDR2 (germline): SGHVS, FQNEAQ. Trimming removed 5 bases from V and 5 bases from J; junction bases left unmatched: 7. The CDR3 is made up of 15 amino acids. CDR3 DNA: TGTGCCAGCAGCCAGAGACTAGCGGACGACAATGAGCAGTTCTTC. This gives the protein CASSQRLADDNEQFF.

V is TRBV27 and J is TRBJ2-7, with 7 bases identical to TRBD1. Unmatched junction bases numbered 5, after V lost 5 bases and J lost 4 bases. The germline V gene encodes CDR1 MNHEY and CDR2 SMNVEV (reference sequence). The CDR3 covers 13 residues. The CDR3 reads CASSRQGAYEQYF. In DNA form, the CDR3 reads TGTGCCAGCAGTAGACAGGGCGCTTACGAGCAGTACTTC.

The CDR3 loop reads CASSTIGQGDPNIQYF. CDR3 DNA sequence: TGTGCCAGTAGTACCATTGGACAGGGGGACCCGAACATTCAGTACTTC. The chain couples TRBV19 to TRBJ2-4, with 10 bases identical to TRBD1. V lost 4 bases, J lost 7 bases, and 10 bases stayed unmatched. Germline loops: CDR1 LNHDA, CDR2 SQIVND (reference sequence). There are 16 residues in the CDR3. The full variable domain, its missing parts supplied by reference TRBV19 and TRBJ2-4, is DGGITQSPKYLFRKEGQNVTLSCEQNLNHDAMYWYRQDPGQGLRLIYYSQIVNDFQKGDIAEGYSVSREKKESFPLTVTSAQKNPTAFYLCASSTIGQGDPNIQYFGAGTRLSVL.

This chain connects TRBV7-9 to TRBJ1-1, with unresolved D. From germline, CDR1 is SEHNR and CDR2 FQNEAQ (reference sequence). The CDR3 has 13 amino acids. The germline V and J ends were trimmed by 5 bases and 3 bases, with 10 bases remaining between them. The CDR3 sequence is CASSRERDTEAFF. CDR3 coding DNA: TGTGCCAGCAGCAGAGAGAGGGACACTGAAGCTTTCTTT. The full variable domain, completed using reference TRBV7-9 and TRBJ1-1, is DTGVSQNPRHKITKRGQNVTFRCDPISEHNRLYWYRQTLGQGPEFLTYFQNEAQLEKSRLLSDRFSAERPKGSFSTLEIQRTEQGDSAMYLCASSRERDTEAFFGQGTRLTVV.

This chain uses TRBV11-2 with TRBJ2-1; 14 nucleotides agree with TRBD2. Germline V gives CDR1 SGHAT, CDR2 FQNNGV. Trimming removed 3 bases from V and 7 bases from J; junction bases left unmatched: 5. The CDR3 length is 16 residues. In nucleotides, the CDR3 is TGTGCCAGCAGCTTTGGGACTAGCGGGAGTGTAAATGAGCAGTTCTTC. Translation: CASSFGTSGSVNEQFF.

This chain connects TRBV28 to TRBJ2-7; tentative D call: TRBD1 (6 bases). Germline V CDR1 and CDR2: MDHEN, SYDVKM. The CDR3 is made up of 13 amino acids. Trimming shortened V by 8 bases and J by 6 bases, and 17 bases separated the two germline ends. CDR3 residues: CASGTGSLREQYF. The CDR3 nucleotides are TGTGCCAGCGGCACAGGGTCCCTACGCGAGCAGTACTTC.

The chain is built from TRBV6-5 and TRBJ1-2; D might be TRBD1 (6 bases). The ends were cut back, 3 bases at V and 1 base at J, with 15 bases in the middle. Germline V gene sequence: CDR1 MNHEY, CDR2 SVGAGI. The CDR3 has 16 amino acids. DNA for the CDR3: TGTGCCAGCAGTTATTACCGAACGGACAGTAACTATGGCTACACCTTC. The encoded protein is CASSYYRTDSNYGYTF.

This chain connects TRBV7-2 to TRBJ1-5, with 10 bases lining up with TRBD1. CDR1 is SGHTA and CDR2 is FQGNSA in the germline V gene. The CDR3 runs to 14 residues. Trimming cost V 5 bases and J 9 bases; bases outside gene matches: 7. CDR3 sequence (DNA): TGTGCCAGCAGCCCTAGACAGGGGGCAGCGCCCCAGCATTTT. Amino acid sequence: CASSPRQGAAPQHF.

The chain recombines TRBV18 with TRBJ2-7; perhaps TRBD2 as D (7 bases). Per the germline V gene, CDR1 is KGHSH and CDR2 is LQKENI. V lost 3 bases and J 4 bases, leaving 13 bases between the germline ends. This CDR3 region has 14 residues. The CDR3 sequence is CASSPSGGSYEQYF. For the CDR3, the DNA is TGTGCCAGCTCACCGTCGGGGGGCTCGTACGAGCAGTACTTC.

V usage is TRBV5-8 and J usage is TRBJ2-3; D may be TRBD2 (6 bases). Trimming pared 3 bases from V and 1 base from J, leaving 9 bases between. The CDR3 extends over 14 amino acids. Germline lookup yields CDR1 SGHTS and CDR2 YDEGEE. Here the CDR3 reads CASSSGLRTDTQYF. As DNA, the CDR3 is TGTGCCAGCAGCTCGGGACTTCGCACAGATACGCAGTATTTT.

This chain connects TRBV28 to TRBJ1-1; D gene unclear. Germline V lookup: CDR1 MDHEN, CDR2 SYDVKM. This CDR3 comprises 13 residues. V lost 2 bases and J lost 6, with 10 bases in between. The DNA of the CDR3 is TGTGCCAGCAGTTTAGACATAACTGCTGAAGCTTTCTTT. Encoded protein: CASSLDITAEAFF.

The genes are TRBV20-1 and TRBJ1-2, with D unresolved. V dropped 4 bases and J dropped 11 bases, with 14 bases sitting between them. This CDR3 contains 11 residues. The germline gives CDR1 DFQATT, CDR2 SNEGSKA (reference sequence). The CDR3 spells CSATTPPGYTF. Here the CDR3 DNA reads TGCAGTGCTACGACCCCTCCGGGGTACACCTTC.

V and J are TRBV7-9 and TRBJ1-6; the D gene is possibly TRBD1 (6 bases). The CDR3 runs to 15 residues. V gave up 3 bases and J gave up 9 bases, with 15 bases separating them. Germline CDR1 reads SEHNR; CDR2 reads FQNEAQ (reference sequence). The CDR3 loop is CASSLGQGISSPLHF. DNA for the CDR3: TGTGCCAGCAGCTTGGGTCAGGGGATTAGTTCACCCCTCCACTTT.

The CDR3 DNA follows: TGCGCCAGCAGCAGCGGTCCAGATACGCAGTATTTT. This encodes CASSSGPDTQYF. The chain carries TRBV5-1 and TRBJ2-3; a weak D match, TRBD2 (5 bases). Germline V CDR1 and CDR2: SGHRS, YFSETQ. CDR3 length: 12 residues. V lost 4 bases and J 4 bases, leaving 7 bases between the germline ends.